The subject of this entry is one T cell receptor beta chain. Its antigen is currently unknown. Germline V gene sequence: CDR1 MRHNA, CDR2 SNTAGT. The CDR3 consists of 13 residues. Between the trimmed V and J ends, which lost 2 bases and 2 bases, there was a span of 6 bases. Both 60 Vbeta primers and 13 Jbeta primers went into the PCR. The method was immunoSEQ multiplex PCR; TCRdb's version includes in-frame clones alone and lacks a portion of them. Of 120,000 to 150,000 clones in the sample, 82% were seen once. The sample originates from a study of cytomegalovirus exposure and HLA in healthy donors. On the study more broadly: Ancestry clustering placed around 81% of several hundred genotyped donors in the Caucasian-associated cluster.

Overall study findings and caveats: There were reportedly fewer N-insertions in an Asian-associated ancestry cluster than the roughly 700-donor mean, in a later analysis. A missense variant in DCLRE1C was later tied to TCR beta V- and J-gene trimming.

The chain employs TRBV6-4 and TRBJ1-1; no clear D gene. This clonotype was obtained from a male donor in good health and CMV-seronegative. Sequenced input: PBMCs. CDR3: CASSDNSNTEAFF. The CDR3 nucleotides are TGTGCCAGCAGTGACAACTCTAACACTGAAGCTTTCTTT.